Below, 18 T cell receptor beta chains from the same sample are listed, as sequenced in a study of cytomegalovirus exposure and HLA in healthy donors. 13 Jbeta primers and 60 Vbeta primers were used for the PCR. The assay was immunoSEQ multiplex PCR, and TCRdb's table has in-frame clones only and misses some. This table has 65,000 to 75,000 clones, roughly 65% appearing once. The sample consisted of PBMCs. All receptors derive from a woman under 40 in good health and CMV-seronegative.

The chain has TRBV21-1 and TRBJ2-7; the table's D call, TRBD2, has no DNA check behind it. TRBV21-1 is recorded as a pseudogene. This CDR3 has 14 amino acids. As DNA, the CDR3 is TGTGCCAGCAGCAAAGCGGGAGGGATTGACGAGCAGTACTTC. As protein: CASSKAGGIDEQYF.

This clone was counted between two and nine times. The chain employs TRBV28 and TRBJ2-1; maybe TRBD2 (6 bases). Germline loops: CDR1 MDHEN, CDR2 SYDVKM. The ends were cut back, 6 bases at V and 6 bases at J, with 15 bases in the middle. The CDR3 has 14 amino acids. CDR3 sequence (DNA): TGTGCCAGCAGCACCCGGGGGTTTGGCAATGAGCAGTTCTTC. Protein: CASSTRGFGNEQFF.

The chain is built from TRBV7-3 and TRBJ2-4; D might be TRBD1 (6 bases). This CDR3 has 14 residues. The V gene's germline CDR1 is SGHTA and CDR2 FQGTGA. The V end lost 5 bases, the J end lost 5 bases, and 13 bases lay between the germline ends. CDR3 loop: CASSRGGSQNIQYF. As DNA, the CDR3 is TGTGCCAGCAGCCGAGGGGGATCTCAAAACATTCAGTACTTC.

This chain joins TRBV19 and TRBJ2-7; D is perhaps TRBD1 (6 bases). V lost 7 bases to trimming and J lost 2 bases, with 15 bases between them. Germline V gene lookup returns CDR1 LNHDA and CDR2 SQIVND (reference sequence). The CDR3 loop spans 14 amino acids. The CDR3 region has the DNA TGTGCCAGTATAGGGGGTGCAGGGCCCTACGAGCAGTACTTC. It yields the protein CASIGGAGPYEQYF.

This clone was seen once. The chain is built from TRBV11-3 and TRBJ2-7; 8 bases line up with TRBD2. Germline CDR1 is SGHNT and CDR2 is YENEEA. The CDR3 runs 14 residues. V trimming: 2 bases; J trimming: 7 bases; junction bases outside the gene matches: 7. CDR3 nucleotide sequence: TGTGCCAGCAGCTTAAGACGGGGCGGGGGGGAGCAGTACTTC. Translating gives CASSLRRGGGEQYF. Supplemented by reference TRBV11-3 and TRBJ2-7, the full variable domain reads EAGVVQSPRYKIIEKKQPVAFWCNPISGHNTLYWYLQNLGQGPELLIRYENEEAVDDSQLPKDRFSAERLKGVDSTLKIQPAELGDSAVYLCASSLRRGGGEQYFGPGTRLTVT.

This chain joins TRBV28 and TRBJ1-1; D unclear. CDR1 and CDR2 (germline): MDHEN, SYDVKM. The V and J ends lost 1 base and 3 bases respectively, with 9 bases between them. The CDR3 has 14 amino acids. CDR3 bases: TGTGCCAGCAGTTTATCGCCGGGATACACTGAAGCTTTCTTT. This sequence encodes CASSLSPGYTEAFF.

V and J are TRBV5-1 and TRBJ2-5, with 7 bases lining up with TRBD1. Losses at the gene ends were 3 bases for V and 4 bases for J; bases not matched to a gene: 15. The CDR3 length is 17 residues. CDR1 is SGHRS, CDR2 YFSETQ, per germline. The CDR3 is CASSSLATGDHGETQYF. The CDR3 DNA sequence: TGCGCCAGCAGCTCCCTCGCCACAGGGGATCACGGAGAGACCCAGTACTTC. Drawing the rest from reference TRBV5-1 and TRBJ2-5, the complete variable domain is KAGVTQTPRYLIKTRGQQVTLSCSPISGHRSVSWYQQTPGQGLQFLFEYFSETQRNKGNFPGRFSGRQFSNSRSEMNVSTLELGDSALYLCASSSLATGDHGETQYFGPGTRLLVL.

This clone was counted once. The chain is built from TRBV5-8 and TRBJ2-7; D unclear. Germline V CDR1 and CDR2: SGHTS, YDEGEE. The length of the CDR3 is 13 residues. Deletions cut 4 bases from V and 3 bases from J, with 11 bases between. This chain's CDR3 is CASSKAGHYEQYF. DNA for the CDR3: TGTGCCAGCAGCAAGGCAGGCCACTACGAGCAGTACTTC.

This clone was counted only a few times. The chain has TRBV10-3 and TRBJ2-6, with 10 bases matching TRBD1. V trimming: 5 bases; J trimming: 3 bases; junction bases outside the gene matches: 10. Looked up from germline, CDR1 is ENHRY and CDR2 is SYGVKD. This CDR3 spans 18 amino acids. CDR3 loop: CAISTKTGGVSGANVLTF. The DNA for the CDR3 is TGTGCCATCAGTACAAAGACAGGGGGCGTAAGTGGGGCCAACGTCCTGACTTTC.

This clone appeared once. The chain recombines TRBV5-1 with TRBJ2-7; 8 bases map to TRBD1. Germline CDR1 SGHRS, CDR2 YFSETQ. CDR3 length: 15 residues. Unmatched junction bases numbered 8, after V lost 4 bases and J lost 2 bases. The chain's CDR3 is CASSTTRGPPYEQYF. The DNA of the CDR3 is TGCGCCAGCAGCACCACCAGGGGGCCCCCCTACGAGCAGTACTTC.

This clone was seen once. This chain connects TRBV6-5 to TRBJ1-2, with a possible D match to TRBD1 (6 bases). The V end lost 6 bases, the J end lost 2 bases, and 7 bases lay between the germline ends. The germline V gene has CDR1 MNHEY and CDR2 SVGAGI. This CDR3 contains 12 residues. CDR3 nucleotide sequence: TGTGCCAGCAGAGGACAGAACTATGGCTACACCTTC. It encodes CASRGQNYGYTF.

The chain carries TRBV15 and TRBJ2-1, with D perhaps TRBD2 (5 bases). The CDR3 covers 17 residues. V dropped 0 bases and J dropped 7 bases, with 19 bases sitting between them. Germline V lookup: CDR1 LNHNV, CDR2 YYDKDF (reference sequence). In nucleotides, the CDR3 is TGTGCCACCAGCAGAGATCGGGGTTCCAGTTTCGTTAATGAGCAGTTCTTC. It specifies CATSRDRGSSFVNEQFF.

This chain joins TRBV5-4 and TRBJ2-3; TRBD1 matches 10 bases. The CDR3 is 14 amino acids. Germline CDR1 and CDR2: SGHNT and YYREEE (reference sequence). The junction had 2 bases not matched to a gene; V was cut back by 1 base and J by 6 bases. The CDR3: CASSLRQGADTQYF. Written as DNA, the CDR3 is TGTGCCAGCAGCTTGAGACAGGGGGCGGATACGCAGTATTTT.

V usage is TRBV12-5 and J usage is TRBJ2-7; TRBD2 matches at 8 bases. Trimming removed 3 bases from V and 0 bases from J; junction bases left unmatched: 7. The CDR3 is 16 amino acids. The germline V gene encodes CDR1 LGHNT and CDR2 FRNRAP. DNA for the CDR3: TGTGCTAGTGGTTTCAATTCCGGGGGGGGCTCCTACGAGCAGTACTTC. Amino acids: CASGFNSGGGSYEQYF.

This chain connects TRBV10-2 to TRBJ1-2; D is unclear. The V end lost 7 bases, the J end lost 6 bases, and 18 bases lay between the germline ends. In germline, CDR1 is WSHSY, CDR2 SAAADI. The CDR3 contains 14 residues. CDR3 sequence (DNA): TGCGCCAGCAAAGGGTACGGGGTTAAGGATGGCTACACCTTC. Protein sequence: CASKGYGVKDGYTF.

This clone appeared a few times. The chain couples TRBV15 to TRBJ2-3; TRBD2 aligns across 7 bases. The germline CDR1 and CDR2 sequences are LNHNV and YYDKDF (reference sequence). V dropped 0 bases and J dropped 1; count of bases not matched to a gene: 1. CDR3 length: 15 amino acids. The CDR3 nucleotides read TGTGCCACCAGCAGAGATACTAGCGGCACAGATACGCAGTATTTT. It codes for CATSRDTSGTDTQYF.

The chain links TRBV19 to TRBJ2-7; the D gene is possibly TRBD1 (6 bases). Between the trimmed V and J ends, which lost 5 bases and 3 bases, there was a span of 17 bases. Germline V gene data show CDR1 as LNHDA and CDR2 as SQIVND (reference sequence). The CDR3 is made up of 15 amino acids. Here the CDR3 DNA reads TGTGCCAGTAGTCCTAGCACAGGGAGTGGCTACGAGCAGTACTTC. It translates to CASSPSTGSGYEQYF.

This clone has just a few counts. V gene TRBV7-3 combines with J gene TRBJ2-7, with 8 bases aligning to TRBD2. The germline gives CDR1 SGHTA, CDR2 FQGTGA. The V segment lost 2 bases and the J segment 6 bases; nucleotides outside the gene matches: 3. The CDR3 extends over 13 amino acids. The CDR3 sequence: CASSLGTRSEQYF. For the CDR3, the DNA is TGTGCCAGCAGCTTAGGGACTAGGAGCGAGCAGTACTTC.